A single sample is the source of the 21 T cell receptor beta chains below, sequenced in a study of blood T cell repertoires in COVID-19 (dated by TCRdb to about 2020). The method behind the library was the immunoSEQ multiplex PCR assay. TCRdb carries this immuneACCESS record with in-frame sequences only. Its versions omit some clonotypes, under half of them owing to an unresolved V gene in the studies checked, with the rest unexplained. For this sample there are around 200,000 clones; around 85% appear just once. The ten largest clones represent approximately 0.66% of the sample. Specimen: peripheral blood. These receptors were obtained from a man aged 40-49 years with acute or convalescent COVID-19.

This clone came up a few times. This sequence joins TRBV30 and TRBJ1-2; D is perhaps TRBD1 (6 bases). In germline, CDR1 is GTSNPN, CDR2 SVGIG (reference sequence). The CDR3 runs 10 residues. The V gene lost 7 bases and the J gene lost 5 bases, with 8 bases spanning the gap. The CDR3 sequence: CASQGYGYTF. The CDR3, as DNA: TGTGCCTCCCAGGGGTATGGCTACACCTTC.

The CDR3 here is CASSLTGGGSYGYTF. For the CDR3, the DNA is TGTGCCAGCAGCCTTACAGGGGGCGGTAGCTATGGCTACACCTTC. The chain carries TRBV5-4 and TRBJ1-2, with 9 bases aligning to TRBD1. CDR3 length equals 15 residues. Trimming cost V 4 bases and J 4 bases; bases outside gene matches: 8. Germline V lookup: CDR1 SGHNT, CDR2 YYREEE (reference sequence).

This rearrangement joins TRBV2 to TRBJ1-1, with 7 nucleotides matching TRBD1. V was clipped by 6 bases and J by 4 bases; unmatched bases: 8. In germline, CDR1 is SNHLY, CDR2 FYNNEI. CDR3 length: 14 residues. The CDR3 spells CASRFTGESTEAFF. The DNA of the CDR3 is TGTGCCAGCAGGTTTACAGGGGAGAGCACTGAAGCTTTCTTT.

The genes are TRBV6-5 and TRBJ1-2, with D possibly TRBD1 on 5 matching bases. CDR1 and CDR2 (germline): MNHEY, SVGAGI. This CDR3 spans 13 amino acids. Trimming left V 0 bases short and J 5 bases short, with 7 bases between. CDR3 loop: CASSYSGGYGYTF. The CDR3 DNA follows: TGTGCCAGCAGTTACTCGGGGGGGTATGGCTACACCTTC.

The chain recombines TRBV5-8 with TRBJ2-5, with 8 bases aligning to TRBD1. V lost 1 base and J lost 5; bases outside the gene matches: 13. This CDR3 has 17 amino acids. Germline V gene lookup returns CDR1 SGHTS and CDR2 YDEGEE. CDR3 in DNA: TGTGCCAGCAGCTTGTGGACAGCCGGGACAGGAACTGAGACCCAGTACTTC. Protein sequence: CASSLWTAGTGTETQYF.

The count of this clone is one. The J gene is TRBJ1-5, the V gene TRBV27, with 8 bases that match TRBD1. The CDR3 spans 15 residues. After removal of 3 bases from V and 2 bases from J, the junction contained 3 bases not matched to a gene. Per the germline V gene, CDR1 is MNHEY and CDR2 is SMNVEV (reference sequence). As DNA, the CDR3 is TGTGCCAGCAGTTTTTCGACAGGGGGCAATCAGCCCCAGCATTTT. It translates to CASSFSTGGNQPQHF.

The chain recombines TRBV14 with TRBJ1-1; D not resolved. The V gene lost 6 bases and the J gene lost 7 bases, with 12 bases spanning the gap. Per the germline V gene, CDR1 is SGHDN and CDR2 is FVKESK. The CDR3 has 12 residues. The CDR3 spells CASRREGVEAFF. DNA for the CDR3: TGTGCCAGCAGGCGAGAGGGCGTTGAAGCTTTCTTT.

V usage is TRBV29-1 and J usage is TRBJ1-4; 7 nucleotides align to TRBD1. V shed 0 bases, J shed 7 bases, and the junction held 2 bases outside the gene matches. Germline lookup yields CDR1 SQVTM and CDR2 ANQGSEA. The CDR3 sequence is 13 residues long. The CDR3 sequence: CSVEDRGFEKLFF. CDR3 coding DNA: TGCAGCGTTGAAGACAGGGGGTTTGAAAAACTGTTTTTT.

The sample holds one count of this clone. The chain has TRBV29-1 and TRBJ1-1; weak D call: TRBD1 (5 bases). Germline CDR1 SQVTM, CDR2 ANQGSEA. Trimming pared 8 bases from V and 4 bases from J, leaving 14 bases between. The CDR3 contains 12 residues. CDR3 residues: CSPSGWGTEAFF. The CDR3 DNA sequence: TGCAGCCCGTCAGGGTGGGGCACTGAAGCTTTCTTT.

The DNA for the CDR3 is TGTGCCAGCAGCCACCATTTAGGCCAGGGATTTGGGGCCAACGTCCTGACTTTC. Translation gives CASSHHLGQGFGANVLTF. V is TRBV14 and J is TRBJ2-6, with a tentative D call TRBD1 (5 bases). V gave up 3 bases and J gave up 3 bases, with 18 bases separating them. Germline-derived CDR1 and CDR2 are SGHDN and FVKESK. The CDR3 runs 18 residues.

CDR3 bases: TGTGCCAGCAGCGCTCGGGCCGGGACTCCGACCTACGAGCAGTACTTC. Translating it yields CASSARAGTPTYEQYF. The gene calls are TRBV9 and TRBJ2-7; possible D gene TRBD2, 6 bases. Germline lookup yields CDR1 SGDLS and CDR2 YYNGEE. V was pared by 3 bases and J by 2 bases, with 18 bases between. This CDR3 comprises 16 residues.

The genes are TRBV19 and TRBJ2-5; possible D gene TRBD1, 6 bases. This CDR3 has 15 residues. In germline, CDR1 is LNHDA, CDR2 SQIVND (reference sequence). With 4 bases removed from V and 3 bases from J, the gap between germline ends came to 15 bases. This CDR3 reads CASSTYSSGEETQYF. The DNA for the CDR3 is TGTGCCAGTAGTACCTATTCCTCAGGGGAAGAGACCCAGTACTTC. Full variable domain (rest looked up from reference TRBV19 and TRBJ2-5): DGGITQSPKYLFRKEGQNVTLSCEQNLNHDAMYWYRQDPGQGLRLIYYSQIVNDFQKGDIAEGYSVSREKKESFPLTVTSAQKNPTAFYLCASSTYSSGEETQYFGPGTRLLVL.

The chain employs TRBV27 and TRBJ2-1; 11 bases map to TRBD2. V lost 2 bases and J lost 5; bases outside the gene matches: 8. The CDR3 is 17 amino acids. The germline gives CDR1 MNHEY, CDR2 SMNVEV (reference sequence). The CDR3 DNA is TGTGCCAGCAGTTTAATAAGTGCTAGCGGGAGGAACAATGAGCAGTTCTTC. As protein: CASSLISASGRNNEQFF.

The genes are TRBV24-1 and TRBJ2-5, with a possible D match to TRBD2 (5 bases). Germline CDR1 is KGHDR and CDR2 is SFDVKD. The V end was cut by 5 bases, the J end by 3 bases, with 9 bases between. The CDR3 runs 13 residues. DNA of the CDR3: TGTGCCACCAGTGCACGAGGGAAAGAGACCCAGTACTTC. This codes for CATSARGKETQYF.

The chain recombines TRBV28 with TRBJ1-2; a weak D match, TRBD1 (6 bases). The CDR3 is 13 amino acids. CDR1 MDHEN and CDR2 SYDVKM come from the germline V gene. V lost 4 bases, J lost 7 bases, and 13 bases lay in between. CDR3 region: CASSSQGVVGYTF. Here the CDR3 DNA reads TGTGCCAGCAGTTCACAGGGTGTAGTTGGCTACACCTTC.

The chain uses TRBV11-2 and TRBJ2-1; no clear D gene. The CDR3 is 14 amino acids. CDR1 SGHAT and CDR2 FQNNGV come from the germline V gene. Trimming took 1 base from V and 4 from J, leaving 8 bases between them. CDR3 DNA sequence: TGTGCCAGCAGCTTAGGGGCCCTGTACAATGAGCAGTTCTTC. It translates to CASSLGALYNEQFF.

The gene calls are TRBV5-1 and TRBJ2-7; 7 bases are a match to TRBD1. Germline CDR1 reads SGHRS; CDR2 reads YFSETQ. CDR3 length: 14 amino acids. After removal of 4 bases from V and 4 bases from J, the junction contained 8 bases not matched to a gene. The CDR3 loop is CASSTWTGTYEQYF. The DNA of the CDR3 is TGCGCCAGCAGCACCTGGACAGGAACTTACGAGCAGTACTTC.

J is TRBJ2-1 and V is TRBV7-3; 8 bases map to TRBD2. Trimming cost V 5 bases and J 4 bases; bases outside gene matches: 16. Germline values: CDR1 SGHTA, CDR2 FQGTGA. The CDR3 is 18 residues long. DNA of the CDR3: TGTGCCAGCAGCCCCTCCCCAGCGGGAGTACTCTCATACAATGAGCAGTTCTTC. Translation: CASSPSPAGVLSYNEQFF.

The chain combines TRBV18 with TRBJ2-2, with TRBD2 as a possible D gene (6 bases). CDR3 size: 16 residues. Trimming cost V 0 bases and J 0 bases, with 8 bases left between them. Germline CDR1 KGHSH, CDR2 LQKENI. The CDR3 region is CASSPPGLSNTGELFF. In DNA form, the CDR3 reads TGTGCCAGCTCACCACCGGGACTCTCGAACACCGGGGAGCTGTTTTTT.

The CDR3: CASSSRQPQHF. The CDR3 DNA sequence: TGTGCCAGCAGCTCACGGCAGCCCCAGCATTTT. The chain is built from TRBV11-2 and TRBJ1-5; D remains unclear. V shed 4 bases and J shed 7 bases, with 5 bases lying between them. This CDR3 contains 11 residues. Germline CDR1 and CDR2: SGHAT and FQNNGV.

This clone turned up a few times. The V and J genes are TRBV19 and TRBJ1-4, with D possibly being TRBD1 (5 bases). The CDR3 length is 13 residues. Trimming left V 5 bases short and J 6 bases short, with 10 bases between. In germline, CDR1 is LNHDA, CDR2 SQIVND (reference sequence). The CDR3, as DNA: TGTGCCAGTAGTCCGGTGACAGATGAAAAACTGTTTTTT. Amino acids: CASSPVTDEKLFF.